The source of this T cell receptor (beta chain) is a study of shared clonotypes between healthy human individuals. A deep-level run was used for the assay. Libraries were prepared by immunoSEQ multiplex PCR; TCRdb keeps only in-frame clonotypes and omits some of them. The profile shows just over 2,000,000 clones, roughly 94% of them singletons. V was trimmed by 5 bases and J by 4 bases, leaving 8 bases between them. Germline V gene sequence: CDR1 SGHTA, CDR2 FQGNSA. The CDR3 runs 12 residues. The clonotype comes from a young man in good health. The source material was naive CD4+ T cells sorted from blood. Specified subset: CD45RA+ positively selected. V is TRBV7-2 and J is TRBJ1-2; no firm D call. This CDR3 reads CASSSYGYGYTF. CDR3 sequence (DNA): TGTGCCAGCAGCAGTTATGGCTATGGCTACACCTTC.